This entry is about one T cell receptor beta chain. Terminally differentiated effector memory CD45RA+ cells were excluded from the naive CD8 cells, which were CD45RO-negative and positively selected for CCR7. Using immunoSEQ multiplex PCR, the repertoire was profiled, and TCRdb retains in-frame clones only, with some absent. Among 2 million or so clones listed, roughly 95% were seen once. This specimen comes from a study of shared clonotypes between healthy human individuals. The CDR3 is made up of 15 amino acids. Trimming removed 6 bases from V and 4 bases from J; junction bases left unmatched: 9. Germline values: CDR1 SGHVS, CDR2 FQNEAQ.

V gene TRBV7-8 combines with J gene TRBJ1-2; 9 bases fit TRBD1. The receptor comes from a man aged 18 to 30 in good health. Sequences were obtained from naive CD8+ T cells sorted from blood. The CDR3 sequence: CASRPGQGTGYGYTF. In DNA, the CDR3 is TGTGCCAGCAGACCAGGACAGGGGACCGGCTATGGCTACACCTTC.